This T cell receptor (beta chain) stems from a study of spatial heterogeneity in lung cancer. Time point given: sample taken at primary tumor resection. Extraction of whole RNA from tumor, nontumor lung or frozen PBMC preceded unsorted sequencing. CDR3 size: 14 residues. TCRdb passed the 5' RACE reads through MiXCR, listing each CDR3 protein once. This sample has approximately 12,000 distinct CDR3 sequences, with approximately 6.2% found just once. This clonotype was seen at least ten times. A junction boundary mismatches the germline segment, possibly from a read error. For a library built for alpha chains, this beta chain is a stray read; little rests on its size.

This TCR came from a male donor with early-stage non-small cell lung cancer. The specimen was normal lung tissue next to the tumor, collected at surgery. This chain connects TRBV12-3 or TRBV12-4 to TRBJ2-5; 11 nucleotides agree with TRBD2. CDR3 DNA: TGTGCCAGCAGTCTAGCGGGAGGAGGAGAGACCCAGTACTTC. Amino acid sequence: CASSLAGGGETQYF.